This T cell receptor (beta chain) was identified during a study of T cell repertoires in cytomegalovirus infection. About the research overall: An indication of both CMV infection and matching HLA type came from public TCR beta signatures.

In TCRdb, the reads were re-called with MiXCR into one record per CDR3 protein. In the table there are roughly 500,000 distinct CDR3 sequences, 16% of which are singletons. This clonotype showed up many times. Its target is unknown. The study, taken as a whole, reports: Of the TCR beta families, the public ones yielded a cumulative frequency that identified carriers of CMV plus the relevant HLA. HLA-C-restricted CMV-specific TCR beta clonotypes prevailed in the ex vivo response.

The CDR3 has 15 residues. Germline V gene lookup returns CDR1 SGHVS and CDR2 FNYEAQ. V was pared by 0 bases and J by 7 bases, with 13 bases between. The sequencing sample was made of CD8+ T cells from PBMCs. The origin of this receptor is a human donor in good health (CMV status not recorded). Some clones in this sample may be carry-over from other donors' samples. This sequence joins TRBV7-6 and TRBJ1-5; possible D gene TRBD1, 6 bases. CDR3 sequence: CASSLAQGRGQPQHF. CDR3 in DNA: TGTGCCAGCAGCTTAGCGCAGGGGCGAGGGCAGCCCCAGCATTTT.